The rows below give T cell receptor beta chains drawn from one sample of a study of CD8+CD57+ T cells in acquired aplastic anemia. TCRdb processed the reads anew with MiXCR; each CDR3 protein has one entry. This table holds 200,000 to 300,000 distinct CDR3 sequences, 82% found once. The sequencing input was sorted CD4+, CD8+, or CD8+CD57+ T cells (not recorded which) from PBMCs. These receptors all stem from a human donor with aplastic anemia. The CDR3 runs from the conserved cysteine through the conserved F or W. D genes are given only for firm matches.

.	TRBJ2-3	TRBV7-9	.	CASSLGPGELFFEYF
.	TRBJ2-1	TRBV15	TGTGCCACCAGCAGAGATAGCCGGGCGGAATACGAGGAGCAGTTCTTC	CATSRDSRAEYEEQFF
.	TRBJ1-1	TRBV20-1	TGCAGTGCTAGAAAGGGGGGGGTCGCTAACACTGAAGCTTTCTTT	CSARKGGVANTEAFF
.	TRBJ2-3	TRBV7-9	TGTGCCAGCAGCCCCGGGGGAGGTCATCACACGGAGTCTTTT	CASSPGGGHHTESF
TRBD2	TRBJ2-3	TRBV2	TGTGCCAGCAGTGAGATGCACACTAGCGGGGGGCGTGGAGATACGCAGTATTTT	CASSEMHTSGGRGDTQYF
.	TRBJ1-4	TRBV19	TGTGCCATCAGTGAGGCTTCAGGAGCCCACAATAATGAAAAACTGTTTTTT	CAISEASGAHNNEKLFF
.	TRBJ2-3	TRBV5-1	TGTGCCAGCAGCTCGGCGAAGCAGCCAAGCACAGATACGCAGTATTTT	CASSSAKQPSTDTQYF
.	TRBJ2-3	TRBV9	TGTGCCAGCAGACTGGGTAGTGAGCCCCAGCAGCTTGATTTT	CASRLGSEPQQLDF
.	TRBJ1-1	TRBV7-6	TGTGCCAGCAGCTTGAGGGCCAATAATGCACCCCTCTTT	CASSLRANNAPLF
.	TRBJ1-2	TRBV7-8	TGTGCCAGCAGCTTAGCTGCAGGGCCCTATGCGCACAACTTC	CASSLAAGPYAHNF